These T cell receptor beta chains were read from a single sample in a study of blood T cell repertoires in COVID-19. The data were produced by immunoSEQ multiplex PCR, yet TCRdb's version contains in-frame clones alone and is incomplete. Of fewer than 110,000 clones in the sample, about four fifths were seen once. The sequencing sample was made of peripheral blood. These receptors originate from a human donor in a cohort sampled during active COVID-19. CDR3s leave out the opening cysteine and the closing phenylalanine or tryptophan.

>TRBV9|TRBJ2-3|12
ASSVTRGTDTQY
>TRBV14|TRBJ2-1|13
ASSPGLAVYNEQF
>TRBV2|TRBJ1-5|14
ASSEDAGLGNQPQH
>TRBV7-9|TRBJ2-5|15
ASSATGTGVGRKTQY
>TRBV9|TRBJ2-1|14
ASSVNPGQAYNEQF
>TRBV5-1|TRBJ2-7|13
ASSLGLAGFSEQY
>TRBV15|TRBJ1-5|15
ATSRSRDRSSNQPQH
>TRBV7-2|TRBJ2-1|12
ASSYGQGVDEQF
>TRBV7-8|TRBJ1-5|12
ASSLGRSAEPQH
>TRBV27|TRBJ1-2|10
ASLTTGSGYT
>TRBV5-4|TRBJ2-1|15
ASEAGGILGRYNEQF
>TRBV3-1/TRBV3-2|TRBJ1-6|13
ASSQAQGGDSPLH
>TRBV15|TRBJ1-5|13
ATSKGQTVSQPQH
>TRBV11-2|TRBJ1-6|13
ASSLGSDRGSPLH